This TCR beta chain was captured by sequencing in a study of cytomegalovirus exposure and HLA in healthy donors. PCR amplification relied on 60 Vbeta primers (plus 13 Jbeta primers). Clones were read by immunoSEQ multiplex PCR, and TCRdb kept only the in-frame ones, dropping some. The table lists approximately 100,000 clones, 70% to 85% of them singletons. This clone was seen only once. Its cognate antigen is unknown. Within the sample, other DNA sequences also encode this same CDR3. V lost 6 bases to trimming and J lost 4 bases; unmatched junction nucleotides: 0. CDR3 length equals 13 residues. CDR1 is SNHLY and CDR2 is FYNNEI in the germline V gene. General observations from the study: It emerged from a later analysis that several of the most significant clusters appeared to be linked to common viral pathogens. While the bulk of TCR sequences proved rare, some public TCRs turned up in many donors. Presence/absence comparisons presumed near-even sequencing depth among donors. Listed as cytomegalovirus-associated were more than 150 TCR beta chains.

The chain uses TRBV2 and TRBJ1-6, with 7 positions matching TRBD1. Specimen: PBMCs. This sequence originates from a man in his 60s in good health and CMV-seronegative. CDR3 in amino acids: CASRGQYNSPLHF. Here the CDR3 DNA reads TGTGCCAGCAGGGGACAGTATAATTCACCCCTCCACTTT. Combining the CDR3 with reference TRBV2 and TRBJ1-6 gives the whole variable domain EPEVTQTPSHQVTQMGQEVILRCVPISNHLYFYWYRQILGQKVEFLVSFYNNEISEKSEIFDDQFSVERPDGSNFTLKIRSTKLEDSAMYFCASRGQYNSPLHFGNGTRLTVT.